The rows below give T cell receptor beta chains drawn from one sample of a study of a mutant IDH1 vaccine in newly diagnosed glioma. The table came from immunoSEQ multiplex PCR; TCRdb's copy has only in-frame clones and leaves some out. The sample shows 45,000 to 55,000 clones, about 79% of them seen only once. Their recognized antigens are unknown. The sequencing here drew on PBMCs, taken from a glioma patient whose treatment included an IDH1 peptide vaccine. Receptors originate from a man aged 35 to 55 with glioma. CDR3s include the opening cysteine and the closing phenylalanine or tryptophan. D genes are given only for firm matches. Rows may omit the clone size; those that give it use once, few, many or a size class.

D,V,size,J,DNA,CDR3
TRBD2,TRBV9,.,TRBJ2-2,TGTGCCAGCACCCAAGCGGGAGGGCCTGGCGGGGAGCTGTTTTTT,CASTQAGGPGGELFF
.,TRBV19,.,TRBJ2-7,TGTGCCAGTAGTCCTCAAGGGGCGGGACAGAACTACGAGCAGTACTTC,CASSPQGAGQNYEQYF
.,TRBV27,.,TRBJ1-1,TGTGCCAGCAGTTTGGGGGGCCTCACTGAAGCTTTCTTT,CASSLGGLTEAFF
TRBD1,TRBV19,.,TRBJ1-5,TGTGCCAGTAGTATCACAGGGGGCGCGGGTCAGCCCCAGCATTTT,CASSITGGAGQPQHF
.,TRBV7-9,.,TRBJ1-2,TGTGCCAGCAGCCCCGGGACTAACTATGGCTACACCTTC,CASSPGTNYGYTF
TRBD2,TRBV4-2,.,TRBJ2-7,TGTGCCAGCAGCCAAGCAGCGGGAGTCTCGTACGAGCAGTACTTC,CASSQAAGVSYEQYF
TRBD1,TRBV5-6,.,TRBJ1-2,TGTGCCAGCACGCTACAGGGGGCTAGTGGTGGCTACACCTTC,CASTLQGASGGYTF
.,TRBV9,.,TRBJ1-6,TGTGCCAGCAGCTCTAAAAGGTCACCCCTCCACTTT,CASSSKRSPLHF
TRBD1,TRBV6-6,few,TRBJ1-5,TGTGCCAGCACCCAATCCGGGACAGGGCTTCAGCCCCAGCATTTT,CASTQSGTGLQPQHF
TRBD1,TRBV29-1,few,TRBJ1-1,TGCAGCGTTGATAACCAGGGGGCCGGAACTGAAGCTTTCTTT,CSVDNQGAGTEAFF
.,TRBV18,.,TRBJ2-5,TGTGCCAGCTCACCACAGACCACTTCCGAGACCCAGTACTTC,CASSPQTTSETQYF
TRBD2,TRBV2,.,TRBJ2-3,TGTGCCAGCAGCTACGATGATCTAGCAGCGGGAGACACAGATACGCAGTATTTT,CASSYDDLAAGDTDTQYF
TRBD2,TRBV28,.,TRBJ2-2,TGTGCCAGCAGTGGTCCTAGCGGGAGGGGAACCGGGGAGCTGTTTTTT,CASSGPSGRGTGELFF
.,TRBV11-2,.,TRBJ1-1,TGTGCCAGCAGCTACTATCAGAACACTGAAGCTTTCTTT,CASSYYQNTEAFF
TRBD2,TRBV25-1,.,TRBJ2-5,TGTGCCAGCAGTGCACTAGCGGGGGGTGTCCAAGAGACCCAGTACTTC,CASSALAGGVQETQYF
.,TRBV19,.,TRBJ1-2,TGTGCCAGTAGTAGAGAAACGGGAAATGGCTACACCTTC,CASSRETGNGYTF
TRBD2,TRBV5-1,.,TRBJ2-2,TGCGCCAGCAGCTCCCTAGCGGGACGGAGAGATAGCGGGGAGCTGTTTTTT,CASSSLAGRRDSGELFF
TRBD2,TRBV5-1,.,TRBJ2-1,TGCGCCAGCAGCTTCTATGAGGCCCGACTAGCCAGGGAGAGTCACAATGAGCAGTTCTTC,CASSFYEARLARESHNEQFF
.,TRBV4-1,.,TRBJ2-2,TGCGCCAGCAGCCAAGAATTAGGATCTGCCGGGGAGCTGTTTTTT,CASSQELGSAGELFF